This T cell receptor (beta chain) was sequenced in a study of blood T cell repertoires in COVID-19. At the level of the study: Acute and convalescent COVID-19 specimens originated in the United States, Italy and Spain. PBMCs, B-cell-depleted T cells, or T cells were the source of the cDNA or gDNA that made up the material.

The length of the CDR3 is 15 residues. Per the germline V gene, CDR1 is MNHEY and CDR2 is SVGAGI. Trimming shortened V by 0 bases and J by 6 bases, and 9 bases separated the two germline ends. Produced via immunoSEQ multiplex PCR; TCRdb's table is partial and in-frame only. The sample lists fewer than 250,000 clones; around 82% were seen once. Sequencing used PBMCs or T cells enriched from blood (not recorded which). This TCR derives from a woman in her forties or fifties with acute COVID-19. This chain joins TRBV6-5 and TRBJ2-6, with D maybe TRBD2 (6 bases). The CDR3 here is CASSYSRDAANVLTF. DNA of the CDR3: TGTGCCAGCAGTTACTCGCGGGATGCGGCCAACGTCCTGACTTTC.